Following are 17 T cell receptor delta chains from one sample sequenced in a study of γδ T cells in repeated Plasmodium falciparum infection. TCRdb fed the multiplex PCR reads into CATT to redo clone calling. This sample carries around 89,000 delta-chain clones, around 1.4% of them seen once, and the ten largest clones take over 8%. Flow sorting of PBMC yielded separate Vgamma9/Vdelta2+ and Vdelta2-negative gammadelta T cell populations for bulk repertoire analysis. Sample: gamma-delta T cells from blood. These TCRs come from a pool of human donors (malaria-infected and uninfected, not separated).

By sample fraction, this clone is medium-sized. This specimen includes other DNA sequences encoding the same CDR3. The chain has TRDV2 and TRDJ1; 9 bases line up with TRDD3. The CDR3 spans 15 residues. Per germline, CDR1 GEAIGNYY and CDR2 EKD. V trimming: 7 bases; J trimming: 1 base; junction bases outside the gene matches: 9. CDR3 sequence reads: CACNSLGDPTDKLIF. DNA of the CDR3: TGTGCCTGCAATTCCCTGGGGGATCCCACCGATAAACTCATCTTT.

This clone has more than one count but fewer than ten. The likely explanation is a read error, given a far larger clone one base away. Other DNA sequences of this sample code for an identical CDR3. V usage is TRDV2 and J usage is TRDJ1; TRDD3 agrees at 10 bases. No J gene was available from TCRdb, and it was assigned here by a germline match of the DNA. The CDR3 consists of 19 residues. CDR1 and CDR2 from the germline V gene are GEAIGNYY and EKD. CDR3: CACDIVRTGGFQYTDKLIF. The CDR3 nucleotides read TGTGCCTGCGACATCGTTCGTACTGGGGGATTTCAGTACACCGATAAACTCATCTTT.

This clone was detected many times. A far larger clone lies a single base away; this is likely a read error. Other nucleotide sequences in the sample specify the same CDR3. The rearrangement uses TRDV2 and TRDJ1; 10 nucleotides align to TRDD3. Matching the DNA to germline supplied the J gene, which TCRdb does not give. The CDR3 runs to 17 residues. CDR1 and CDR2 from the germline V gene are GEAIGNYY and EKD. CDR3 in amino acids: CACDTVGGYADPDKLIF. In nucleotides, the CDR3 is TGTGCCTGTGACACCGTAGGGGGATACGCGGATCCCGACAAACTCATCTTT.

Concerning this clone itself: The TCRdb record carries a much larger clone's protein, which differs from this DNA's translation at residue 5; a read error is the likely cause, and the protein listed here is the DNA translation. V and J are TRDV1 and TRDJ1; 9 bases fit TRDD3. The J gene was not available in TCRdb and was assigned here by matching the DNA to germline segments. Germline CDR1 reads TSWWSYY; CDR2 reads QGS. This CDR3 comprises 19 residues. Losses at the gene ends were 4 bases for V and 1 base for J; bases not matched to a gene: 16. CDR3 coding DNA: TGTGCTCTTGGGGGAAGGATCACTAGGGGGATACCGCCCACCGATAAACTCATCTTT. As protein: CALGGRITRGIPPTDKLIF.

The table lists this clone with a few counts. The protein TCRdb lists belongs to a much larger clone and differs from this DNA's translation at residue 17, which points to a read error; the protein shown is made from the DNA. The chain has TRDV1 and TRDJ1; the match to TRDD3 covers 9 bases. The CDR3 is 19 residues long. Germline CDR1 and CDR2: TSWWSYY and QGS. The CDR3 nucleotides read TGTGCTCTTGGGGACCCCAGGCCTTCCCCAGGTACGGGGGATACTAAAATCATCTTT. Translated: CALGDPRPSPGTGDTKIIF.

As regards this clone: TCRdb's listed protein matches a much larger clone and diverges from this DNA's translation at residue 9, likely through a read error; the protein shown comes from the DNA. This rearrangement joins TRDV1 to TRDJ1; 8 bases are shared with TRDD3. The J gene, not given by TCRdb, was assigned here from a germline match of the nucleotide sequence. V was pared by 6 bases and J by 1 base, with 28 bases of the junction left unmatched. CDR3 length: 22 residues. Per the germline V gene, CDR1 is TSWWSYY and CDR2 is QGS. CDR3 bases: TGTGCTCTTGGTGTAAACCCGCCTTTCGACGACCAATGTGGGATACGCACCGATAAACTCATCTTT. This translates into CALGVNPPFDDQCGIRTDKLIF.

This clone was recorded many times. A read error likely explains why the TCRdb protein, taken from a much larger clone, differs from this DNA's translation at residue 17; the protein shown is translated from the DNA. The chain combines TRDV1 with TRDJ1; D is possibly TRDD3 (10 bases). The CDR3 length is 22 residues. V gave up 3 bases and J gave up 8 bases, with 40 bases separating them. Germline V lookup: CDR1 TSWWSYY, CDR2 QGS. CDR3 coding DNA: TGTGCTCTTGGGGATCCGAGCCTTCCTACGTACTGGGGGATTAGAATTGCCCCCAAACTCATCTTT. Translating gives CALGDPSLPTYWGIRIAPKLIF.

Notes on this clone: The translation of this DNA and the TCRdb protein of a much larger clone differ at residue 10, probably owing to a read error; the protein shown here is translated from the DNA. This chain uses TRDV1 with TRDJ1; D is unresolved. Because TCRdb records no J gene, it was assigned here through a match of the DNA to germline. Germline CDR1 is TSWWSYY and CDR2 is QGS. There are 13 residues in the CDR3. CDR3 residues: CALVGRATDRLIF. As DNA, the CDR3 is TGTGCTCTTGTAGGTAGGGCCACCGATAGACTCATCTTT.

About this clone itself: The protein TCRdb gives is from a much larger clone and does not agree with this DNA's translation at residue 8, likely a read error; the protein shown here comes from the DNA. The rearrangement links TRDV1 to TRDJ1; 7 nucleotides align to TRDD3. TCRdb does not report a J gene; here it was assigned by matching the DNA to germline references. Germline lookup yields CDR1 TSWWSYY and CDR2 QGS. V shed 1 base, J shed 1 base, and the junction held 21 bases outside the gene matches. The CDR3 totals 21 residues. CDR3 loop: CALGEQACYEWGTRATDKLIF. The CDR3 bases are TGTGCTCTTGGGGAACAGGCCTGTTACGAGTGGGGGACACGTGCCACCGATAAACTCATCTTT.

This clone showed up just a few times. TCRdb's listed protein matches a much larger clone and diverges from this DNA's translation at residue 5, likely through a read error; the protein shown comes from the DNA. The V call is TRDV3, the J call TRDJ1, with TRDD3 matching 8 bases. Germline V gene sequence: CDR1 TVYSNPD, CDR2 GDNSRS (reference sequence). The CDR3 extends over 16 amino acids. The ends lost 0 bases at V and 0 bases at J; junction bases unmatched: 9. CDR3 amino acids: CAFRYGGSSYTDKLIF. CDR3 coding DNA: TGTGCCTTTAGGTATGGGGGATCCAGTTACACCGATAAACTCATCTTT.

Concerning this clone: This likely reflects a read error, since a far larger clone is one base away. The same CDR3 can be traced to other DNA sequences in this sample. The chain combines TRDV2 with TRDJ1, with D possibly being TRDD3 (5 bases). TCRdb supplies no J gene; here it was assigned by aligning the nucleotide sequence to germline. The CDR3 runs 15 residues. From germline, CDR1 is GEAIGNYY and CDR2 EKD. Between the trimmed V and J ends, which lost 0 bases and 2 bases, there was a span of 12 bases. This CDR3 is CACDTGTGGTDKLIF. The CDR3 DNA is TGTGCCTGTGACACCGGTACGGGGGGGACCGATAAACTCATCTTT.

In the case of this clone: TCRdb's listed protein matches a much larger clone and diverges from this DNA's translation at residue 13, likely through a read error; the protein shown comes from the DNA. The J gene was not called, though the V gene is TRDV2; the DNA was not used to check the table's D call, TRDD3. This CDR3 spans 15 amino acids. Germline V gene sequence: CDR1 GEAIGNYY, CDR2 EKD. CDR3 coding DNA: TGTGCCTGTGACACCGTACTGGGGGATACAGCACAACACTTCTTT. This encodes CACDTVLGDTAQHFF.

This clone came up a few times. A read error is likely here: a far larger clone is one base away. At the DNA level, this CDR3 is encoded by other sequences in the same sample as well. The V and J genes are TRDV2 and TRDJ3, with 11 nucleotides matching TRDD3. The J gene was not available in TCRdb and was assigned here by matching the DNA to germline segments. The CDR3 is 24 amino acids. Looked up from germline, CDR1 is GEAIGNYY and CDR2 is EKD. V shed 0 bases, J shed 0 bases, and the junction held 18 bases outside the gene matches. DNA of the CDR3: TGTGCCTGTGACACCGTCAAGCCAGCCCAGCTGGGGGATACACGCTCCTGGGACACCCGACAGATGTTTTTC. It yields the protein CACDTVKPAQLGDTRSWDTRQMFF.

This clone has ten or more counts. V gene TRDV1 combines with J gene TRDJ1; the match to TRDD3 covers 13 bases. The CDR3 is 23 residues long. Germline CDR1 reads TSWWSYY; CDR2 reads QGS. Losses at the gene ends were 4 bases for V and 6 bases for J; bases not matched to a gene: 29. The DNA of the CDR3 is TGTGCTCTTGGGGCCCTACCCTTTCCTTTACAGGTGTACTGGGGGATACGTAACTATAAACTCATCTTT. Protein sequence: CALGALPFPLQVYWGIRNYKLIF.

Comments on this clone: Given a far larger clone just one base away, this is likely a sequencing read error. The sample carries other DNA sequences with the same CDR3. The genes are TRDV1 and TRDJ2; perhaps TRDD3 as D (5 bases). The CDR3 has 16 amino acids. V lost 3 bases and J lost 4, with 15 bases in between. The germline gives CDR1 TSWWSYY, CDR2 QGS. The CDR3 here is CALGERGWTPTAQLFF. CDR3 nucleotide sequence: TGTGCTCTTGGGGAGCGGGGGTGGACCCCGACAGCACAACTCTTCTTT.

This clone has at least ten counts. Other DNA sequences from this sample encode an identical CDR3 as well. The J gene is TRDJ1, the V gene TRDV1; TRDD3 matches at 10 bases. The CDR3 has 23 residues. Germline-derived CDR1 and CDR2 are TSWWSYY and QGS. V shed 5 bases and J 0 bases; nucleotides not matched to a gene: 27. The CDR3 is CALGNLRYYNHLGDIRYTDKLIF. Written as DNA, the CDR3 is TGTGCTCTTGGGAACCTAAGGTACTACAATCATCTGGGGGATATCCGGTACACCGATAAACTCATCTTT.

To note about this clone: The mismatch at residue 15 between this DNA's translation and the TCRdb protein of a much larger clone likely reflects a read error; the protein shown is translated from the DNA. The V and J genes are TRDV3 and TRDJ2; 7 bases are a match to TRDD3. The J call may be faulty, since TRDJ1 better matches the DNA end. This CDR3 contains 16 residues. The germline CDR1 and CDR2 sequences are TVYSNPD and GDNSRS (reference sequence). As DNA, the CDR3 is TGTGCCTTCCTGGGGGCCCTCCCTACTTTGACAGCACAACTCATCTTT. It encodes CAFLGALPTLTAQLIF.